This record concerns one TCR beta chain sequence. What it binds is unknown. A read error is the likely source, as a far larger clone sits one nucleotide away. This specimen belongs to a study of shared clonotypes between healthy human individuals. This CDR3 spans 13 amino acids. From germline, CDR1 is SGHAT and CDR2 FQNNGV. At a deep level, the assay was run. The repertoire was sequenced with immunoSEQ multiplex PCR; TCRdb's copy has only in-frame clones and lacks some. Seen here are roughly 110,000 clones, around 66% observed once, and the top ten hold roughly 24%. Study-wide results and limits: Non-shared clonotypes displayed generation probabilities falling below those of clonotypes present in all four donors.

CD8 memory fractions consisted of CD45RO+ and CCR7-negative CD45RA+ TemRA cells together. This chain uses TRBV11-2 with TRBJ2-7; D ambiguous. The TCR was taken from a woman aged 25 to 39 in good health. Sequenced material: memory CD8+ T cells sorted from blood. The subset is: CD45RO+ cells pooled with CCR7-negative TemRA cells. This chain's CDR3 is CASSLHLAYGQYF. The CDR3 region has the DNA TGTGCCAGCAGCCTCCATTTGGCCTACGGGCAGTACTTC.